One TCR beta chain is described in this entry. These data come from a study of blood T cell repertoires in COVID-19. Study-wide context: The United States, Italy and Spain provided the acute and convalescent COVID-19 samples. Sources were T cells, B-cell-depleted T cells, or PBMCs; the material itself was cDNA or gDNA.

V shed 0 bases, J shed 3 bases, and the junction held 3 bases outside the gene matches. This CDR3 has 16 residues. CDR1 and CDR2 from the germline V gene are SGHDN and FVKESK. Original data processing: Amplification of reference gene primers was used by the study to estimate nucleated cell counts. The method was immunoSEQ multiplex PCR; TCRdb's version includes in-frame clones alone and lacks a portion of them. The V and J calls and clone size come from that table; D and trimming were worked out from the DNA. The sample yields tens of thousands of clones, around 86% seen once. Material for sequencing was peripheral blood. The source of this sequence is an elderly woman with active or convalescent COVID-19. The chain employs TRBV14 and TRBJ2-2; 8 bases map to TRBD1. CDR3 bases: TGTGCCAGCAGCCAAGAGGGGACAGGAGACACCGGGGAGCTGTTTTTT. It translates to CASSQEGTGDTGELFF.